The 12 T cell receptor beta chains listed next were all sequenced from one sample in a study of shared clonotypes between healthy human individuals. Only in-frame clones appear in the TCRdb table, and some are missing; sequencing was by immunoSEQ multiplex PCR. Of 850,000 to 1,100,000 clones in the sample, 60% to 85% were seen once. The sample consisted of memory CD4+ T cells from PBMCs. Subset here: CD45RA-negative fraction. All receptors derive from a man aged 18 to 35 in good health. Some clones in this sample may be carry-over from other donors' samples.

The sample holds one count of this clone. This rearrangement joins TRBV7-3 to TRBJ2-1; a weak D match, TRBD2 (5 bases). V lost 5 bases and J 0 bases, leaving 11 bases between the germline ends. The CDR3 has 15 residues. Germline V lookup: CDR1 SGHTA, CDR2 FQGTGA. DNA of the CDR3: TGTGCCAGCAGCCAACTCCGGGGCTCCTACAATGAGCAGTTCTTC. This encodes CASSQLRGSYNEQFF.

This rearrangement joins TRBV7-3 to TRBJ1-1; no reliable D call. Trimming cost V 5 bases and J 0 bases, with 7 bases left between them. The CDR3 spans 13 residues. Germline CDR1 SGHTA, CDR2 FQGTGA. CDR3 coding DNA: TGTGCCAGCAGCGCCGACATGAACACTGAAGCTTTCTTT. Amino acids: CASSADMNTEAFF.

In the case of this clone: The same CDR3 can be traced to other DNA sequences in this sample. The chain is built from TRBV20-1 and TRBJ2-3; D unresolved. This CDR3 region has 11 residues. V was clipped by 3 bases and J by 5 bases, with 6 bases between them. The germline V gene encodes CDR1 DFQATT and CDR2 SNEGSKA (reference sequence). The CDR3, as DNA: TGCAGTGCTAGCCCGGAAGATACGCAGTATTTT. It specifies CSASPEDTQYF.

This chain joins TRBV27 and TRBJ2-5; TRBD1 matches at 8 bases. The CDR3 contains 13 residues. CDR1 is MNHEY, CDR2 SMNVEV, per germline (reference sequence). The V and J ends lost 11 bases and 2 bases, in that order; junction bases with no gene match: 7. CDR3 DNA sequence: TGTGCCGACGTGACAGGGGTACAAGAGACCCAGTACTTC. Translated: CADVTGVQETQYF.

The chain is built from TRBV2 and TRBJ1-2, with D unclear. The CDR3 totals 15 residues. V lost 7 bases to trimming and J lost 3 bases, with 18 bases between them. Germline CDR1 reads SNHLY; CDR2 reads FYNNEI. The CDR3 DNA sequence: TGTGCCAGCACCCCAAGGCTTAGGGCGGACTATGGCTACACCTTC. Translated: CASTPRLRADYGYTF. Full variable domain (remainder filled in from reference TRBV2 and TRBJ1-2): EPEVTQTPSHQVTQMGQEVILRCVPISNHLYFYWYRQILGQKVEFLVSFYNNEISEKSEIFDDQFSVERPDGSNFTLKIRSTKLEDSAMYFCASTPRLRADYGYTFGSGTRLTVV.

This sequence joins TRBV4-1 and TRBJ2-1; the D is unclear. The V gene lost 0 bases and the J gene lost 9 bases, with 12 bases spanning the gap. The CDR3 extends over 14 amino acids. In germline, CDR1 is MGHRA, CDR2 YSYEKL. CDR3 DNA sequence: TGCGCCAGCAGCCAAGATGGCAGGAGTGCTGAGCAGTTCTTC. Translation gives CASSQDGRSAEQFF.

This sequence joins TRBV28 and TRBJ1-1, with unresolved D. V lost 11 bases to trimming and J lost 1 base, with 14 bases between them. The CDR3 spans 13 residues. Germline assignment: CDR1 MDHEN and CDR2 SYDVKM. The CDR3 here is CASKSWQNTEAFF. The CDR3 DNA reads as TGTGCCTCCAAATCTTGGCAGAACACTGAAGCTTTCTTT.

In its sample, this clone was seen a few times. The chain uses TRBV28 and TRBJ2-3; D is ambiguous. CDR1 and CDR2 from the germline V gene are MDHEN and SYDVKM. The CDR3 covers 15 residues. V was pared by 6 bases and J by 0 bases, with 13 bases between. CDR3 bases: TGTGCCAGCAGGGACGTAGGCTATAGCACAGATACGCAGTATTTT. Translating it yields CASRDVGYSTDTQYF.

CDR3 sequence reads: CASRIGGQGGPRGYTF. CDR3 nucleotide sequence: TGTGCCAGCAGGATTGGAGGACAGGGGGGACCGCGAGGCTACACCTTC. The chain carries TRBV14 and TRBJ1-2; TRBD1 matches 10 bases. The CDR3 totals 16 residues. CDR1 and CDR2 (germline): SGHDN, FVKESK. Trimming took 6 bases from V and 8 from J; bases not matched to a gene: 15.

V is TRBV6-1 and J is TRBJ2-5; no reliable D call. The germline V gene has CDR1 MNHNS and CDR2 SASEGT. V lost 4 bases, J lost 5 bases, and 5 bases lay in between. The CDR3 has 11 residues. CDR3 nucleotides: TGTGCCAGCAGTGTAGAGGAGACCCAGTACTTC. Amino acid sequence: CASSVEETQYF.

The chain recombines TRBV5-1 with TRBJ1-4; 11 nucleotides match TRBD1. V lost 1 base to trimming and J lost 1 base; unmatched junction nucleotides: 9. Germline V CDR1 and CDR2: SGHRS, YFSETQ. CDR3 size: 19 residues. The CDR3 protein is CASSLSPTGTGGTNEKLFF. The CDR3 DNA is TGCGCCAGCAGCTTGTCCCCAACCGGGACAGGGGGAACTAATGAAAAACTGTTTTTT.

At least ten counts were recorded for this clone. The chain employs TRBV18 and TRBJ2-7; D is tentatively TRBD1 or TRBD2 (5 bases each). This CDR3 region has 14 residues. V lost 0 bases, J lost 6 bases, and 12 bases lay in between. Germline CDR1 is KGHSH and CDR2 is LQKENI. The CDR3 loop is CASSPPGTSGEQYF. For the CDR3, the DNA is TGTGCCAGCTCACCACCGGGGACCTCTGGCGAGCAGTACTTC.